This T cell receptor (beta chain) was identified in a study of T cell responses to AZD1222 COVID-19 vaccine. Sequenced by immunoSEQ multiplex PCR; TCRdb stores in-frame clones only, minus some. The sample shows approximately 110,000 clones, approximately 88% of them seen only once. This clone appeared a single time. Antigen: not known. This CDR3 spans 11 amino acids. Germline values: CDR1 GTSNPN, CDR2 SVGIG (reference sequence). The germline V and J ends were trimmed by 5 bases and 6 bases, with 8 bases remaining between them. Findings and caveats of the study: No repertoire was sampled before or during the peak T cell response, only after it. As reported, nearly half of all spike-specific TCRs target variant regions that are unmutated. Spike-wide vaccine-associated CD4 TCRs dominated at 160-218 and 743-854.

This clonotype was sampled from an adult in good health. Material: peripheral blood, obtained on day 0 of AZD1222 vaccination. J is TRBJ2-1 and V is TRBV30; no clear D. The CDR3, as DNA: TGTGCCTGGTTCATCGGCAATGAGCAGTTCTTC. Translating it yields CAWFIGNEQFF.